A selection of T cell receptor beta chains follows, all from one sample in a study of cytotoxic CD8 clonotypes in ibrutinib-treated CLL. TCRdb's table, derived via immunoSEQ multiplex PCR, lists solely in-frame clones and lacks some. The sample holds 130,000 or so clones, around four fifths seen once. The sequenced sample was PBMCs, obtained after 24 months of ibrutinib treatment. The source is a human donor with chronic lymphocytic leukemia. Each CDR3 is given with its conserved first and last residue. A D gene is named only where the DNA matches it firmly. Not all rows give a size; the values are once, few, many and, for expanded clones, a class.

abundance	v_gene	j_gene	d_gene	CDR3nt	CDR3aa
.	TRBV14	TRBJ1-3	TRBD1	TGTGCCAGCAGCCGTGGGACAGACTCTGGAAACACCATATATTTT	CASSRGTDSGNTIYF
.	TRBV30	TRBJ1-3	TRBD1	TGTGCCTGGAGTACGGGACAGGGAAACACCATATATTTT	CAWSTGQGNTIYF
.	TRBV9	TRBJ2-3	.	TGTGCCAGCAGCGTAGCAGGGGGCGGGAGCCGCACAGATACGCAGTATTTT	CASSVAGGGSRTDTQYF
once	TRBV6-1	TRBJ1-4	.	TGTGCCAGCAGTGAAGCGCCTTTAGGGAGGGGGGCTAATGAAAAACTGTTTTTT	CASSEAPLGRGANEKLFF
.	TRBV28	TRBJ1-5	.	TGTGCCAGCAGATTCCCCCGCGGAGGCGGACAACGGAATCAGCCCCAGCATTTT	CASRFPRGGGQRNQPQHF
once	TRBV5-6	TRBJ1-6	.	TGTGCCAGCAGCTTGGCTGGGGGGGCAGTCAGATCACCCCTCCACTTT	CASSLAGGAVRSPLHF
once	TRBV7-2	TRBJ1-4	.	TGTGCCAGCAGCGCCCACATGTTTGCCGGGACTAATGAAAAACTGTTTTTT	CASSAHMFAGTNEKLFF
.	TRBV5-1	TRBJ2-2	.	TGCGCCAGCCGCCAGGGACGTGGCACCGGGGAGCTGTTTTTT	CASRQGRGTGELFF
.	TRBV6-5	TRBJ2-5	.	TGTGCCAGCAGTAGGGGGGAGACCCAGTACTTC	CASSRGETQYF
.	TRBV5-6	TRBJ2-3	.	TGTGCCAGCAGCTCGGTTAGACAGGTAGTGGATACGCAGTATTTT	CASSSVRQVVDTQYF
.	TRBV5-1	TRBJ2-7	TRBD2	TGCGCCAGCAGCTTGGGTTTACTAGCGGGGGGAGAATACGAGCAGTACTTC	CASSLGLLAGGEYEQYF
.	TRBV5-1	TRBJ2-7	TRBD2	TGCGCCAGCAGCTCGAGCGGGGGGGTCGCCTACGAGCAGTACTTC	CASSSSGGVAYEQYF
once	TRBV7-2	TRBJ1-2	TRBD1	TGTGCCAGCAGCTTAAAGGGTGGGACAGGGGGAAGAGGGGCCTATGGCTACACCTTC	CASSLKGGTGGRGAYGYTF
once	TRBV15	TRBJ1-4	.	TGTGCCACCAGCAGACAGGGTGAAAAACTGTTTTTT	CATSRQGEKLFF
once	TRBV2	TRBJ1-2	.	TGTGCCAGCACCGATCTGGCCAGCGTTACGCTCTATGGCTACACCTTC	CASTDLASVTLYGYTF
.	TRBV6-1	TRBJ1-5	.	TGTGCCAGCAAAGACAGGAACTATAGCAATCAGCCCCAGCATTTT	CASKDRNYSNQPQHF
.	TRBV27	TRBJ2-2	.	TGTGCCAGCAGTTTATCGGGGACGAACACCGGGGAGCTGTTTTTT	CASSLSGTNTGELFF
.	TRBV9	TRBJ2-1	.	TGTGCCAGCAGCGTAAGTGCAGGGGTCAATGAGCAGTTCTTC	CASSVSAGVNEQFF